This passage covers 6 T cell receptor beta chains from one sample sequenced in a study of T cell repertoires in cytomegalovirus infection. TCRdb ran MiXCR on the reads and lists one entry per CDR3 protein. The data show 740,000 or so distinct CDR3 sequences, with 35% seen just once and 2.5% to 3.5% held by the top ten. Sequences were obtained from PBMCs. The receptors originated from a human donor in good health (CMV status not recorded). Some clones in this sample may be carry-over from other donors' samples.

Comment on this clonotype: This may be a read error: a much more frequent sequence differs by one nucleotide. The chain joins TRBV7-6 to TRBJ2-5; D is uncertain. The CDR3 consists of 13 residues. Germline lookup yields CDR1 SGHVS and CDR2 FNYEAQ. CDR3: CASSLGQAETRYF. CDR3 sequence (DNA): TGTGCTAGCAGCTTAGGTCAGGCGGAGACCCGGTACTTC.

CDR3 DNA: TGTGCCAGCAGCTTAGGGCTCGCTAGCTATCCAGATACGCAGTATTTT. Encoded protein: CASSLGLASYPDTQYF. The chain links TRBV11-2 to TRBJ2-3, with a weak D call TRBD2 (5 bases). CDR1 SGHAT and CDR2 FQNNGV come from the germline V gene. The CDR3 is 16 residues long. V was cut by 1 base and J by 4 bases, with 15 bases left in between.

This clonotype was seen a few times. The CDR3 DNA is TGTGCCAGCAGTGAACGGGTACAGTATTTT. Encoded protein: CASSERVQYF. This chain uses TRBV2 with TRBJ2-3; D ambiguous. The CDR3 totals 10 residues. Germline V gene data show CDR1 as SNHLY and CDR2 as FYNNEI. V lost 2 bases to trimming and J lost 12 bases, with 6 bases between them.

This clonotype was seen a few times. The V and J genes are TRBV28 and TRBJ2-7; 9 bases fit TRBD1. Germline CDR1 is MDHEN and CDR2 is SYDVKM. The CDR3 sequence is 16 residues long. Trimming cost V 4 bases and J 7 bases; bases outside gene matches: 14. The CDR3 sequence is CASSSLNEQGAWEQYF. For the CDR3, the DNA is TGTGCCAGCAGTTCACTAAACGAACAGGGGGCATGGGAGCAGTACTTC.

DNA of the CDR3: TGTGCCAGCAGGCAGTCGGGGCGCAATCAGCCCCAGCATTTT. The encoded protein is CASRQSGRNQPQHF. The rearrangement uses TRBV28 and TRBJ1-5; D may be TRBD1 (5 bases). Germline CDR1 reads MDHEN; CDR2 reads SYDVKM. V gave up 6 bases and J gave up 2 bases, with 11 bases separating them. This CDR3 region has 14 residues.

There are a few counts of this clonotype. J is TRBJ2-1 and V is TRBV7-9, with D perhaps TRBD1 (6 bases). V lost 5 bases to trimming and J lost 3 bases, with 11 bases between them. The germline V gene encodes CDR1 SEHNR and CDR2 FQNEAQ (reference sequence). The CDR3 is made up of 14 amino acids. The CDR3: CASSGRDIYNEQFF. For the CDR3, the DNA is TGTGCCAGCAGCGGTCGGGACATCTACAATGAGCAGTTCTTC.